The present entry profiles one T cell receptor (beta chain) with its context. The antigen is undetermined. The data stem from a study of T cell responses to AZD1222 COVID-19 vaccine. Overall study results and limits: Targeting of unmutated variant regions was reportedly seen in nearly half of spike-specific TCRs. Seropositive at baseline were only a handful of AZD1222 recipients. Repertoires were obtained solely post-peak T cell response.

The CDR3 consists of 15 residues. Germline CDR1 reads ENHRY; CDR2 reads SYGVKD. The V gene end was trimmed by 6 bases and the J gene end by 0 bases; junction bases not matched to a gene: 6. Repertoires were generated with immunoSEQ multiplex PCR, while TCRdb's copy carries only in-frame clones and drops some. This sample has around 120,000 clones, with 75% to 95% found just once. V gene TRBV10-3 combines with J gene TRBJ1-2; 8 bases map to TRBD1. The material sequenced was peripheral blood, taken on day 0 of AZD1222 vaccination. The source of this sequence is an adult in good health. This CDR3 reads CAIRKQGGSNYGYTF. In nucleotides, the CDR3 is TGTGCCATCAGGAAACAGGGGGGATCTAACTATGGCTACACCTTC.